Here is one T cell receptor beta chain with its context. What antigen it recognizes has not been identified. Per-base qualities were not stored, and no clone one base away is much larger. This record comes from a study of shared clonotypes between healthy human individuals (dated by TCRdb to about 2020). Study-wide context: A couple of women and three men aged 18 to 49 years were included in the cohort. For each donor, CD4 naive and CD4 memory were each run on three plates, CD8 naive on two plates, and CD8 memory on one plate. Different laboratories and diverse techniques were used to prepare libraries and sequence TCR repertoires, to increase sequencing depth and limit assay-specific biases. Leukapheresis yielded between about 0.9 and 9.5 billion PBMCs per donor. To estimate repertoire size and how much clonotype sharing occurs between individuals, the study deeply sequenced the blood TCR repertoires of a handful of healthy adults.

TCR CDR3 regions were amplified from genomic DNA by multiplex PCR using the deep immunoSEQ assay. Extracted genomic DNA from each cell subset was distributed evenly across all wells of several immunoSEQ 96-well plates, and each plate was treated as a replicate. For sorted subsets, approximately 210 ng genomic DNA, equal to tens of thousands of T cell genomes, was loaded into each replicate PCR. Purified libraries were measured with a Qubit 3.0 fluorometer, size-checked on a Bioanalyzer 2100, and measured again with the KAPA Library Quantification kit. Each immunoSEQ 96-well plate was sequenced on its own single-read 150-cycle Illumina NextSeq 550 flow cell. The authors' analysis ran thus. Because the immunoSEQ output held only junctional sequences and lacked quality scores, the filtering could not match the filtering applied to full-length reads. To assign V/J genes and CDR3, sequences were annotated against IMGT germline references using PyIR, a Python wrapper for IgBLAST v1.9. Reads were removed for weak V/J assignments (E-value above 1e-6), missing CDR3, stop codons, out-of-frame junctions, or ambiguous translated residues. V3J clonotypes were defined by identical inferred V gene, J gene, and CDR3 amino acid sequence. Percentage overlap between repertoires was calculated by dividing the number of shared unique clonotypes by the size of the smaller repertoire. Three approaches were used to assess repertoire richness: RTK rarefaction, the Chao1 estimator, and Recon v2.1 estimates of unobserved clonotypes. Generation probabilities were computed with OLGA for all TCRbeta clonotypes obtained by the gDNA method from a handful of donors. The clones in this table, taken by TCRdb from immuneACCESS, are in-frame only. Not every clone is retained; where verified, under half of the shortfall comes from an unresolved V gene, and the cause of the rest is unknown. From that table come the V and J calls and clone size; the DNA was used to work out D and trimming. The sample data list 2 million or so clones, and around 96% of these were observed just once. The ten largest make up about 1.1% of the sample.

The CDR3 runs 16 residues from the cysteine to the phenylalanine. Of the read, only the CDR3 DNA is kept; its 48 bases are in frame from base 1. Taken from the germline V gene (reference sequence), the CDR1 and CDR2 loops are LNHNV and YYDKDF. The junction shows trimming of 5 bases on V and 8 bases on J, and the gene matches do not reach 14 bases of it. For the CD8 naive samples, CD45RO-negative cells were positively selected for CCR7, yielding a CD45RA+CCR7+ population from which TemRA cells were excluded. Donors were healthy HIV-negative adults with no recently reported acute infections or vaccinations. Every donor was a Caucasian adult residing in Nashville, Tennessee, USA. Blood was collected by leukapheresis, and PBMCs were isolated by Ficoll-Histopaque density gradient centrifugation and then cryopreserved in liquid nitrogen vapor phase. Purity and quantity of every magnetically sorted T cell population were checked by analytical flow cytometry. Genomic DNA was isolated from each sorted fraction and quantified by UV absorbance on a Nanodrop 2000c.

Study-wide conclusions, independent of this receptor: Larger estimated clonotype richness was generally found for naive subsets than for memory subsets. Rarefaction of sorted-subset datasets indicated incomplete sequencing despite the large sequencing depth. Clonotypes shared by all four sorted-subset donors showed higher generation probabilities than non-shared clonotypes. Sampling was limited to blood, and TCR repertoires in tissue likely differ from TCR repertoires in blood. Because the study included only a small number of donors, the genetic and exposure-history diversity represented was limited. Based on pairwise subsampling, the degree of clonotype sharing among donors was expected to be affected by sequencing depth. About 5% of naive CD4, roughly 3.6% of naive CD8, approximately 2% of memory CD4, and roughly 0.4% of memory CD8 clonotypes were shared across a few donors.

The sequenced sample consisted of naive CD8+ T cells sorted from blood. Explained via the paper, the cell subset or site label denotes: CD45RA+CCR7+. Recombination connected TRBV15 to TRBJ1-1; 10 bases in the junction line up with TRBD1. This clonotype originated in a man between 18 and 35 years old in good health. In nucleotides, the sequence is TGTGCCACCAGCCCGACAGGGGGCGGGCACGAAGTGGAAGCTTTCTTT. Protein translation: CATSPTGGGHEVEAFF.